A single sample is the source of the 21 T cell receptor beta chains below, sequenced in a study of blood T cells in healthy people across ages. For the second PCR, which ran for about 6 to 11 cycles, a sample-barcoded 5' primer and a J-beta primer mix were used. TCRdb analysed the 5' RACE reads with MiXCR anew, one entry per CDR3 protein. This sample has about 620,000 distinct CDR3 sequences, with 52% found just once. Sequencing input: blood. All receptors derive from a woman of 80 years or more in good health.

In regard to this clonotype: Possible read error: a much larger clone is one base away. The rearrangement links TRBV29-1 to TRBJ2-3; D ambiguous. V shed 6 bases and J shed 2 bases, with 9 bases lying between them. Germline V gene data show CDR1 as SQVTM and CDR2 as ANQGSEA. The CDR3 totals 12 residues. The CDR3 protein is CSVRALTDTQYF. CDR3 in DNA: TGCAGCGTAAGGGCTCTCACAGATACGCAGTATTTT.

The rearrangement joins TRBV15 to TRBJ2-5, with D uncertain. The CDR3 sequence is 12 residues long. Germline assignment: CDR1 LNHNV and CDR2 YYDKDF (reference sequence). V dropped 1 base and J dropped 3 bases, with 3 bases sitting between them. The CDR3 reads CATSRVEETQYF. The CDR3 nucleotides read TGTGCCACCAGCAGAGTAGAAGAGACCCAGTACTTC. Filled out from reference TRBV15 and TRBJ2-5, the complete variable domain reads DAMVIQNPRYQVTQFGKPVTLSCSQTLNHNVMYWYQQKSSQAPKLLFHYYDKDFNNEADTPDNFQSRRPNTSFCFLDIRSPGLGDTAMYLCATSRVEETQYFGPGTRLLVL.

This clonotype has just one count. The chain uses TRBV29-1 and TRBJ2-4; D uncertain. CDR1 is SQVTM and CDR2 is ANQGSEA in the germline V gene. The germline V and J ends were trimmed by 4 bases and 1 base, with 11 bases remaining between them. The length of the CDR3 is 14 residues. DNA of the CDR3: TGCAGCGTTGCCCTAACCGGGGCCAAAAACATTCAGTACTTC. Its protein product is CSVALTGAKNIQYF.

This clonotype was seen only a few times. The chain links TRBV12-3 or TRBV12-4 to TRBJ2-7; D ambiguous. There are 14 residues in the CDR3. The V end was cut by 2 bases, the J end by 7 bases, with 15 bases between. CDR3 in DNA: TGTGCCAGCAGTTTAATGACGATGGACGATGAGCAGTACTTC. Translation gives CASSLMTMDDEQYF.

The CDR3 DNA reads TGCAGTGCTAGCGGACTAGTAGGAGAGACCCAGTACTTC. It encodes CSASGLVGETQYF. This chain connects TRBV20-1 to TRBJ2-4, with 7 bases aligning to TRBD2. The J call may be faulty, since TRBJ2-5 better matches the DNA end. This CDR3 spans 13 amino acids. CDR1 DFQATT and CDR2 SNEGSKA come from the germline V gene (reference sequence).

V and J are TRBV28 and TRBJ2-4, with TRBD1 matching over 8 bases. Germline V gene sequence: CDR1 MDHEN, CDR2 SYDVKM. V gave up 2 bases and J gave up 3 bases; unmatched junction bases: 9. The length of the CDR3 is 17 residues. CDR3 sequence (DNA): TGTGCCAGCAGTTTAGGGTACAGGGGGACGGGCAAAAACATTCAGTACTTC. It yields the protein CASSLGYRGTGKNIQYF.

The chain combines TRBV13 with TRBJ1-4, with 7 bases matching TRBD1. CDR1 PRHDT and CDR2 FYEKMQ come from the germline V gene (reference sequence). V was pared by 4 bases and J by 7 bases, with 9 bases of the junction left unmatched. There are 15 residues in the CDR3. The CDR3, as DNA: TGTGCCAGCAGCTACCCGACAGGGAATGGTGAAAAACTGTTTTTT. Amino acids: CASSYPTGNGEKLFF.

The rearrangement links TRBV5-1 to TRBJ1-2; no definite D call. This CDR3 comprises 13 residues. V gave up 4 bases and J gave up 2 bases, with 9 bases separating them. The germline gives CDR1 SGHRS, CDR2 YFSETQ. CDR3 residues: CASSVNLNYGYTF. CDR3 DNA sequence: TGCGCCAGCAGCGTGAACCTAAACTATGGCTACACCTTC.

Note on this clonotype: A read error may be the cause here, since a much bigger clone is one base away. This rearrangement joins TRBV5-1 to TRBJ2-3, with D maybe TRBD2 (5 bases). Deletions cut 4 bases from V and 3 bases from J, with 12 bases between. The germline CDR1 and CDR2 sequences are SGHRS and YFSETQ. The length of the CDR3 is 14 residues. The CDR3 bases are TGCGCCAGCAGCGTGTCCCTAGCAACAGATACGCAGTATTTT. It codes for CASSVSLATDTQYF. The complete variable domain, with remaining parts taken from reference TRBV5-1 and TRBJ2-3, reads KAGVTQTPRYLIKTRGQQVTLSCSPISGHRSVSWYQQTPGQGLQFLFEYFSETQRNKGNFPGRFSGRQFSNSRSEMNVSTLELGDSALYLCASSVSLATDTQYFGPGTRLTVL.

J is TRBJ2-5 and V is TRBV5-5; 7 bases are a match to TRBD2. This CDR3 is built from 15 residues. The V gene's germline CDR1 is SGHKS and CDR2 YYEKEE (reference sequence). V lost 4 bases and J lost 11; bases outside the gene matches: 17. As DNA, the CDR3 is TGTGCCAGCAGCCTTAAAGCGGGAACTGTCAATGAGCAGTACTTC. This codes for CASSLKAGTVNEQYF. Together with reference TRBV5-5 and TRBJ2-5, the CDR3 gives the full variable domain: DAGVTQSPTHLIKTRGQQVTLRCSPISGHKSVSWYQQVLGQGPQFIFQYYEKEERGRGNFPDRFSARQFPNYSSELNVNALLLGDSALYLCASSLKAGTVNEQYFGPGTRLLVL.

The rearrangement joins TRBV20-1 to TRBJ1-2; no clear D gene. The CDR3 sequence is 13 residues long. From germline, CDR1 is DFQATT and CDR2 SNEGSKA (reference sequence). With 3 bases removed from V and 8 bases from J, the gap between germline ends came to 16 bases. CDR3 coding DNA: TGCAGTGCTAGCCACACCGGCTTAGAGGGCTACACCTTC. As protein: CSASHTGLEGYTF.

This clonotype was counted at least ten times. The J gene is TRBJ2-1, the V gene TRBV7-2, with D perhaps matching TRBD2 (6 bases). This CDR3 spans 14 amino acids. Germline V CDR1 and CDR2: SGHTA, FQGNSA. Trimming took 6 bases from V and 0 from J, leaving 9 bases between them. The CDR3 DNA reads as TGTGCCAGCAGTCGGGGGAGCTCCTACAATGAGCAGTTCTTC. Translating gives CASSRGSSYNEQFF. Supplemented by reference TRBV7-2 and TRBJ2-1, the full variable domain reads GAGVSQSPSNKVTEKGKDVELRCDPISGHTALYWYRQSLGQGLEFLIYFQGNSAPDKSGLPSDRFSAERTGGSVSTLTIQRTQQEDSAVYLCASSRGSSYNEQFFGPGTRLTVL.

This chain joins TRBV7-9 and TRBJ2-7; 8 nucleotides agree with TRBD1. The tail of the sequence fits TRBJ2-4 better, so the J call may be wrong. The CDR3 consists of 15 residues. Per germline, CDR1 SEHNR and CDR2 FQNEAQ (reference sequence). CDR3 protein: CASSSGDRNRNIQYF. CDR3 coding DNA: TGTGCCAGCAGCTCCGGGGACAGGAACCGCAACATTCAGTACTTC.

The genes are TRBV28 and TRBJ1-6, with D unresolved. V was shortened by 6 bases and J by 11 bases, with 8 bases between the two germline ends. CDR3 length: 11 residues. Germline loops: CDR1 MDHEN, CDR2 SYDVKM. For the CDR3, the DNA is TGTGCCAGCAGAATCAATCCACCCCTCCACTTT. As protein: CASRINPPLHF.

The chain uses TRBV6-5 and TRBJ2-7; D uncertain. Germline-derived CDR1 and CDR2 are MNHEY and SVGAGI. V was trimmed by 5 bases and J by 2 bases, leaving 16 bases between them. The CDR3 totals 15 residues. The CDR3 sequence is CASSPDTQMAYEQYF. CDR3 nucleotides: TGTGCCAGCAGTCCCGACACCCAAATGGCCTACGAGCAGTACTTC.

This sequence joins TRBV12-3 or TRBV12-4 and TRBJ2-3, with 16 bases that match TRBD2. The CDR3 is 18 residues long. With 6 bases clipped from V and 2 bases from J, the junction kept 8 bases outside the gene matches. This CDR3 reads CASRKPGLAGGITDTQYF. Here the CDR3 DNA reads TGTGCCAGCAGGAAACCGGGACTAGCGGGGGGGATCACAGATACGCAGTATTTT.

This chain's CDR3 is CATSGGGQPASEQYF. The DNA for the CDR3 is TGTGCCACCAGCGGGGGCGGCCAACCGGCCTCCGAGCAGTACTTC. The V call is TRBV24-1, the J call TRBJ2-5, with D perhaps being TRBD1 or TRBD2 (6 bases each). The end of the DNA fits TRBJ2-7 better, so the J call may be wrong. The CDR3 covers 15 residues. The germline V gene has CDR1 KGHDR and CDR2 SFDVKD.

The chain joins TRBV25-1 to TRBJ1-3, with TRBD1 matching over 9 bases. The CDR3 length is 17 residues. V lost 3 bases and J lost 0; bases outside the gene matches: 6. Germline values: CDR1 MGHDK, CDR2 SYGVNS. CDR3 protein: CASSDHRGPSSGNTIYF. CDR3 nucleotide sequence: TGTGCCAGCAGTGACCACAGGGGGCCCAGCTCTGGAAACACCATATATTTT.

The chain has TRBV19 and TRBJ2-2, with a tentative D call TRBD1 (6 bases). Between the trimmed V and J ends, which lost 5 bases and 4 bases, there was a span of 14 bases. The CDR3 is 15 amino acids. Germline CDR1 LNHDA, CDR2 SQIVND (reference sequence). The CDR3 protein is CASSRTGMATGELFF. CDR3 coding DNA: TGTGCCAGTAGTCGTACAGGGATGGCCACCGGGGAGCTGTTTTTT. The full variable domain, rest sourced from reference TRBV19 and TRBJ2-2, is DGGITQSPKYLFRKEGQNVTLSCEQNLNHDAMYWYRQDPGQGLRLIYYSQIVNDFQKGDIAEGYSVSREKKESFPLTVTSAQKNPTAFYLCASSRTGMATGELFFGEGSRLTVL.

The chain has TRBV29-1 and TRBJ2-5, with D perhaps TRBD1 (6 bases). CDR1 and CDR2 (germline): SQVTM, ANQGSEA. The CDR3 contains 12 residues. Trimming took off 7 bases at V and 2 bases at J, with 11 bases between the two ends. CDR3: CSARTVQETQYF. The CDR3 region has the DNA TGCAGCGCCCGGACAGTTCAAGAGACCCAGTACTTC.

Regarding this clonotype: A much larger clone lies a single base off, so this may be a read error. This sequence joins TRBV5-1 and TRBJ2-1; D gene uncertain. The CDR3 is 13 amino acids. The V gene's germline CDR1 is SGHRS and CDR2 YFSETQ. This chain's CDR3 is CAGSPDPSNEQFF. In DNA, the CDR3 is TGCGCCGGCAGCCCTGATCCTTCCAATGAGCAGTTCTTC.